This TCR beta chain was recorded in a study of neurological immune-mediated disorders. Using its own MiXCR run on the 5' RACE reads, TCRdb lists one record per CDR3 protein. The data hold about 84,000 distinct CDR3 sequences, with approximately 10% observed a single time. This clonotype was recorded at least ten times. V dropped 6 bases and J dropped 4 bases, with 13 bases sitting between them. Germline V CDR1 and CDR2: DFQATT, SNEGSKA (reference sequence). The CDR3 is 13 amino acids. The specimen sequenced was PBMCs. The sequence was collected from a man between 40 and 49 years old in good health. The chain has TRBV20-1 and TRBJ1-5, with D unresolved. CDR3 nucleotides: TGCAGTGCAGACCAGGTAGCAAATCAGCCCCAGCATTTT. Translated, it gives CSADQVANQPQHF.